These 26 T cell receptor beta chains originate from one sample sequenced in a study of cytomegalovirus exposure and HLA in healthy donors. A multiplex PCR was run with 60 Vbeta primers and 13 Jbeta primers. TCRdb's copy holds only in-frame clones and misses some; the assay was immunoSEQ multiplex PCR. The profile covers 50,000 to 65,000 clones, with 73% appearing a single time and approximately 2.7% taken by the ten largest. The sample was PBMCs. The source is a man aged 18 to 30 in good health and CMV-seronegative.

V gene TRBV10-3 combines with J gene TRBJ2-1, with 7 bases lining up with TRBD2. Germline CDR1 ENHRY, CDR2 SYGVKD. This CDR3 region has 14 residues. The J segment lost 2 bases and the V segment lost 9 bases, leaving 7 bases of the junction unmatched. CDR3 DNA: TGTGCCATAGGCCCGGGAGGCACCTACAATGAGCAGTTCTTC. Translated, it gives CAIGPGGTYNEQFF.

The rearrangement links TRBV29-1 to TRBJ2-7; 11 bases line up with TRBD2. Germline CDR1 is SQVTM and CDR2 is ANQGSEA. J was trimmed by 4 bases and V by 6 bases; bases with no gene match: 2. The CDR3 runs 12 residues. CDR3 amino acids: CSVGLAGYEQYF. CDR3 bases: TGCAGCGTAGGACTAGCGGGTTACGAGCAGTACTTC.

The chain combines TRBV7-6 with TRBJ2-5; the match to TRBD2 covers 7 bases. CDR1 and CDR2 (germline): SGHVS, FNYEAQ. The V and J ends lost 0 bases and 5 bases, in that order; junction bases with no gene match: 6. The CDR3 consists of 15 residues. This CDR3 reads CASSLAGGMRETQYF. The DNA of the CDR3 is TGTGCCAGCAGCTTAGCGGGAGGGATGAGGGAGACCCAGTACTTC.

The sample holds a few counts of this clone. The chain joins TRBV6-4 to TRBJ2-1, with 7 nucleotides matching TRBD2. The CDR3 has 15 residues. The junction had 14 bases not matched to a gene; V was cut back by 5 bases and J by 10 bases. Germline CDR1 reads MRHNA; CDR2 reads SNTAGT. CDR3 bases: TGTGCCAGCAGTTACTTAGCGGGCGGTACAGTCGAGCAGTTCTTC. Translation gives CASSYLAGGTVEQFF.

The chain is built from TRBV4-1 and TRBJ2-7; 11 nucleotides match TRBD2. After removal of 2 bases from V and 4 bases from J, the junction contained 7 bases not matched to a gene. Germline assignment: CDR1 MGHRA and CDR2 YSYEKL. The CDR3 consists of 16 residues. The CDR3 region has the DNA TGCGCCAGCAGCCAACCTCTAGCGGGAGGCCTATACGAGCAGTACTTC. Translation gives CASSQPLAGGLYEQYF.

The chain joins TRBV9 to TRBJ1-6; TRBD1 is a possible D gene (6 bases). This CDR3 has 15 residues. Germline CDR1 and CDR2: SGDLS and YYNGEE. V was pared by 3 bases and J by 9 bases, with 16 bases between. CDR3 sequence reads: CASSARDNSRSPLHF. The CDR3 coding sequence is TGTGCCAGCAGCGCAAGGGACAACTCCCGTTCACCCCTCCACTTT.

CDR3 amino acids: CASSLTRETQYF. The CDR3 DNA follows: TGTGCCAGCAGTTTAACGAGGGAGACCCAGTACTTC. This chain joins TRBV28 and TRBJ2-5; D unclear. The CDR3 covers 12 residues. V lost 2 bases and J lost 5, with 6 bases in between. Germline CDR1 is MDHEN and CDR2 is SYDVKM.

This clone was seen only a few times. The rearrangement links TRBV6-1 to TRBJ1-2; D perhaps matches TRBD1 (6 bases). The CDR3 totals 15 residues. The V gene lost 2 bases and the J gene lost 4 bases, with 14 bases spanning the gap. Per the germline V gene, CDR1 is MNHNS and CDR2 is SASEGT. CDR3 region: CASSEMRTVLYGYTF. The DNA of the CDR3 is TGTGCCAGCAGTGAAATGAGGACAGTTCTCTATGGCTACACCTTC.

V is TRBV7-7 and J is TRBJ2-5, with a tentative D call TRBD2 (5 bases). The germline gives CDR1 SSHAT, CDR2 FNYEAQ (reference sequence). CDR3 length: 14 residues. V lost 2 bases and J 5 bases, leaving 12 bases between the germline ends. The CDR3 loop reads CASSLRSGGETQYF. DNA for the CDR3: TGTGCCAGCAGCTTACGTTCCGGCGGGGAGACCCAGTACTTC.

V and J are TRBV6-1 and TRBJ2-4, with 16 bases identical to TRBD2. V was clipped by 2 bases and J by 1 base; unmatched bases: 8. The germline V gene has CDR1 MNHNS and CDR2 SASEGT. CDR3 length: 20 residues. The CDR3 loop reads CASSELPGLAGGVAKNIQYF. The DNA for the CDR3 is TGTGCCAGCAGTGAACTCCCGGGACTAGCGGGAGGGGTGGCCAAAAACATTCAGTACTTC.

The V call is TRBV28, the J call TRBJ2-6, with D possibly TRBD2 on 5 matching bases. This CDR3 spans 21 amino acids. Trimming removed 6 bases from V and 4 bases from J, with 31 bases in between. The germline CDR1 and CDR2 sequences are MDHEN and SYDVKM. The CDR3 coding sequence is TGTGCCAGCAGGCATTTCGCGATTAGCGAGCGGTTTGGGCCCGGGGCCAACGTCCTGACTTTC. Translation gives CASRHFAISERFGPGANVLTF.

The chain has TRBV28 and TRBJ1-3; no firm D call. Germline lookup yields CDR1 MDHEN and CDR2 SYDVKM. V lost 6 bases to trimming and J lost 3 bases, with 6 bases between them. The CDR3 runs 12 residues. This chain's CDR3 is CASSPLGNTIYF. CDR3 bases: TGTGCCAGCAGCCCCCTTGGAAACACCATATATTTT.

This chain uses TRBV4-3 with TRBJ2-7; D is unclear. Per the germline V gene, CDR1 is LGHNA and CDR2 is YSLEER. The CDR3 covers 15 residues. Trimming removed 4 bases at V and 0 bases at J, with 13 bases between. As DNA, the CDR3 is TGCGCCAGCAGCCCAGAAATGTCCGGCTCCTACGAGCAGTACTTC. Its translation: CASSPEMSGSYEQYF.

CDR3 in amino acids: CASSLGAAGELFF. The CDR3 DNA follows: TGTGCCAGCAGCTTAGGAGCGGCCGGGGAGCTGTTTTTT. This chain links TRBV7-3 with TRBJ2-2, with TRBD2 as a possible D gene (5 bases). CDR3 size: 13 residues. Trimming pared 2 bases from V and 6 bases from J, leaving 7 bases between. The germline CDR1 and CDR2 sequences are SGHTA and FQGTGA. The full variable domain, in which reference TRBV7-3 and TRBJ2-2 provide the parts outside the CDR3, is GAGVSQTPSNKVTEKGKYVELRCDPISGHTALYWYRQSLGQGPEFLIYFQGTGAADDSGLPNDRFFAVRPEGSVSTLKIQRTERGDSAVYLCASSLGAAGELFFGEGSRLTVL.

The chain recombines TRBV20-1 with TRBJ1-1, with D unclear. This CDR3 region has 10 residues. The V and J ends lost 7 bases and 1 base respectively, with 4 bases between them. CDR1 is DFQATT, CDR2 SNEGSKA, per germline (reference sequence). The CDR3 spells CSVKNTEAFF. The DNA of the CDR3 is TGCAGTGTAAAGAACACTGAAGCTTTCTTT.

The chain employs TRBV29-1 and TRBJ2-7, with TRBD2 matching over 9 bases. Losses at the gene ends were 1 base for V and 4 bases for J; bases not matched to a gene: 11. The germline V gene encodes CDR1 SQVTM and CDR2 ANQGSEA. The CDR3 sequence is 16 residues long. CDR3 sequence reads: CSVEGVGRGREYEQYF. CDR3 nucleotide sequence: TGCAGCGTTGAAGGGGTGGGGCGCGGGAGGGAGTACGAGCAGTACTTC.

The chain carries TRBV10-3 and TRBJ2-7; TRBD2 agrees at 13 bases. From germline, CDR1 is ENHRY and CDR2 SYGVKD. J gave up 5 bases and V 7 bases, and 8 bases lay outside the gene matches. The CDR3 covers 15 residues. The CDR3 coding sequence is TGTGCCATCACTTGGACTAGCGGGAGACCCGACGAGCAGTACTTC. Its protein product is CAITWTSGRPDEQYF.

CDR3 nucleotide sequence: TGTGCCAGCAGTTTCGGTACAGCCTTCCAAGAGACCCAGTACTTC. Translated: CASSFGTAFQETQYF. This sequence joins TRBV28 and TRBJ2-5; D not certain. The V gene lost 3 bases and the J gene lost 1 base, with 12 bases spanning the gap. This CDR3 comprises 15 residues. CDR1 and CDR2 (germline): MDHEN, SYDVKM.

V gene TRBV6-1 combines with J gene TRBJ2-1, with a weak D call TRBD2 (5 bases). The CDR3 totals 14 residues. From germline, CDR1 is MNHNS and CDR2 SASEGT. V lost 6 bases to trimming and J lost 7 bases, with 16 bases between them. The CDR3 DNA is TGTGCCAGCAGCGTAGACTATGTTCGAAATGAGCAGTTCTTC. This codes for CASSVDYVRNEQFF.

This clone was detected once. The J gene is TRBJ2-1, the V gene TRBV4-3; 14 bases align to TRBD2. There are 17 residues in the CDR3. Germline V gene sequence: CDR1 LGHNA, CDR2 YSLEER. After removal of 4 bases from V and 8 bases from J, the junction contained 10 bases not matched to a gene. CDR3 coding DNA: TGCGCCAGCAGCCTTGCTTTTATGACTAGCGGGAGGGATGAGCAGTTCTTC. Encoded protein: CASSLAFMTSGRDEQFF.

This chain links TRBV30 with TRBJ1-5; D is unclear. Trimming removed 0 bases at V and 3 bases at J, with 12 bases between. The CDR3 totals 15 residues. The germline V gene has CDR1 GTSNPN and CDR2 SVGIG (reference sequence). The CDR3 loop reads CAWSVPPGYNQPQHF. CDR3 coding DNA: TGTGCCTGGAGTGTACCCCCAGGTTACAATCAGCCCCAGCATTTT.

V and J are TRBV6-5 and TRBJ1-1; TRBD1 matches at 7 bases. V shed 2 bases, J shed 2 bases, and the junction held 5 bases outside the gene matches. Germline V gene sequence: CDR1 MNHEY, CDR2 SVGAGI. CDR3 length: 15 residues. The CDR3 protein is CASSYEGTVNTEAFF. CDR3 DNA sequence: TGTGCCAGCAGTTACGAGGGGACAGTAAACACTGAAGCTTTCTTT.

This rearrangement joins TRBV28 to TRBJ2-3; 7 positions match TRBD2. Trimming cost V 2 bases and J 2 bases; bases outside gene matches: 4. Germline-derived CDR1 and CDR2 are MDHEN and SYDVKM. This CDR3 comprises 15 residues. The CDR3 sequence: CASSLIERDTDTQYF. CDR3 coding DNA: TGTGCCAGCAGTTTAATTGAGCGGGACACAGATACGCAGTATTTT.

The rearrangement joins TRBV29-1 to TRBJ2-7; 12 bases line up with TRBD2. With V trimmed by 7 bases and J by 2 bases, 3 bases remained unmatched. Germline CDR1 SQVTM, CDR2 ANQGSEA. The CDR3 totals 13 residues. The CDR3 loop is CSAGLAGTYEQYF. DNA of the CDR3: TGCAGCGCAGGACTAGCGGGAACCTACGAGCAGTACTTC.

V usage is TRBV10-3 and J usage is TRBJ1-2, with 8 bases aligning to TRBD1. This CDR3 has 12 amino acids. Germline loops: CDR1 ENHRY, CDR2 SYGVKD. Losses at the gene ends were 7 bases for V and 6 bases for J; bases not matched to a gene: 4. The CDR3 loop reads CAIMDRDDGYTF. CDR3 in DNA: TGTGCCATCATGGACAGGGACGATGGCTACACCTTC.

This clone showed up just once. The chain combines TRBV6-6 with TRBJ2-5, with D maybe TRBD2 (6 bases). This CDR3 is 15 amino acids long. Germline CDR1 and CDR2: MNHNY and SVGAGI (reference sequence). The V gene lost 6 bases and the J gene lost 2 bases, with 16 bases spanning the gap. The CDR3 here is CASRPTGGSQETQYF. In nucleotides, the CDR3 is TGTGCCAGCAGACCCACCGGAGGGTCACAAGAGACCCAGTACTTC.